The present entry profiles one TCR beta chain with its context. The CDR3 runs 17 residues. After removal of 2 bases from V and 4 bases from J, the junction contained 3 bases not matched to a gene. CDR1 and CDR2 from the germline V gene are PRHDT and FYEKMQ (reference sequence). The data originate from a study of blood T cell repertoires in COVID-19. Study as a whole: Acute and convalescent COVID-19 samples came from the United States, Italy and Spain.

Authors' processing steps: Counts of nucleated cells, estimated from reference gene primer amplification, were obtained. Clones were read by immunoSEQ multiplex PCR, and TCRdb kept only the in-frame ones, dropping some. D and trimming come from the DNA, and the V and J calls and clone size come from that table. Among some 110,000 clones listed, roughly 74% were seen once. Recruited during active infection, patients (from Seattle) were subsequently followed longitudinally. The clonotype originates from an elderly man with COVID-19, enrolled during active disease. The genes are TRBV13 and TRBJ2-3; 16 nucleotides align to TRBD2. Sequencing was done on a sample of peripheral blood. The CDR3 here is CASSLWGLAGGPDTQYF. For the CDR3, the DNA is TGTGCCAGCAGCTTATGGGGACTAGCGGGGGGGCCAGATACGCAGTATTTT.